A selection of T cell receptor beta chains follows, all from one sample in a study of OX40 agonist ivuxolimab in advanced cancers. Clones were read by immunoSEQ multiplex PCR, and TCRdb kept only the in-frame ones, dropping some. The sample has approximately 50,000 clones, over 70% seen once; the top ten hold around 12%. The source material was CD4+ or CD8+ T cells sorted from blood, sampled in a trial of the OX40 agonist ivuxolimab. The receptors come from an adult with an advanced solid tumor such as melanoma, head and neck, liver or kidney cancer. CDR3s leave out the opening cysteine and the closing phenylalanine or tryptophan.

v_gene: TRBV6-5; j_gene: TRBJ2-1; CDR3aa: ASGTSGRNEQF
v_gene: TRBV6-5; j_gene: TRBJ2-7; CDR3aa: ASGTSYEQY
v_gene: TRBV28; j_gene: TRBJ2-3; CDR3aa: ASSPGLAGANTDTQY
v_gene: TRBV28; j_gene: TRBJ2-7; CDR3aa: ASSPVTYEQY
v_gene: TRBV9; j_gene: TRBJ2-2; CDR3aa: ASSVVQGASTGELF
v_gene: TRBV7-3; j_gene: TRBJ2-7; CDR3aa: ASSLPGPGPYEQY
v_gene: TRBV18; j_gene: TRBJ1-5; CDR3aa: ASSPGVNQPQH
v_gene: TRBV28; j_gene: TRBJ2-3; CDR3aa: ASKESRTGGIDTQY
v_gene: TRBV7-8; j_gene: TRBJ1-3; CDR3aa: ASSVRGIGNTIY
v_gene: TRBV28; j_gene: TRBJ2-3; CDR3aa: ASTGQGTADTQY
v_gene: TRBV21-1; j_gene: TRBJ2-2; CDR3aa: ASSKVASGSHIGGELF
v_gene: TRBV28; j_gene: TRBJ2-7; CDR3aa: ASSPTQLSEQY
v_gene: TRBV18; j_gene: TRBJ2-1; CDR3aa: ASSPPTGGRNEQF
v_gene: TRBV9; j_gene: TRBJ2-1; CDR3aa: ASSSNPSAPLYNEQF
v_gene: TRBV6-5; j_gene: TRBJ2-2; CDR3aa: ASSYQAGGTGELF
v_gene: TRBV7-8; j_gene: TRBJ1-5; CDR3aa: ASSLLDRYSNQPQH
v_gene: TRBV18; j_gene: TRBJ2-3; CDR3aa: ASSPGGSTDTQY
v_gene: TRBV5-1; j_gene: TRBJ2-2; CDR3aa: ASSLPTAQGALTGELF
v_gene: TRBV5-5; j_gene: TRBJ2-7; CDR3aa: ASSWRLGYEQY
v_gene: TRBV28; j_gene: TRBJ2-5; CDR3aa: ASSALAGETQY
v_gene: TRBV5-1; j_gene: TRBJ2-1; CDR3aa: ASSLGAGTPNEQF
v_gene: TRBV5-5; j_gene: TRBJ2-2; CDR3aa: ASSLLYMVNTGELF
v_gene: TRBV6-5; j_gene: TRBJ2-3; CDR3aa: ASSYWAGRGDTQY
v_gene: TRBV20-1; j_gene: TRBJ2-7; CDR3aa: SARPDYEQY
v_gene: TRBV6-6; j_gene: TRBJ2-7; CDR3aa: ASSYVAGGGYEQY
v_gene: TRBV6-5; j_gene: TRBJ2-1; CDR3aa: ASKGSGRGGEQF
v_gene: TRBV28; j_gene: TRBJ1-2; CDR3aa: ASSELTLSGSYT
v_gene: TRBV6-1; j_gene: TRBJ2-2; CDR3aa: ASRPRTGIGDELF
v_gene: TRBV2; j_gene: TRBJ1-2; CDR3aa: ASNSGGPEGYT
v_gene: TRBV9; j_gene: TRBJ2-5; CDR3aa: ASSVGGGQVAETQY
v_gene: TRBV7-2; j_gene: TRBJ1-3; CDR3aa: ASSRWSSGNTIY
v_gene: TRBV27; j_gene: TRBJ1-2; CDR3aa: ASSPREDRNGYT
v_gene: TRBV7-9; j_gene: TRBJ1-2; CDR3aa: ASRRQGNYGYT
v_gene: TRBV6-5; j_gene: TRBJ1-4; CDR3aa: ASSYRRSDEKLF
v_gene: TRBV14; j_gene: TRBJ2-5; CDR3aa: ASSQAGTQY
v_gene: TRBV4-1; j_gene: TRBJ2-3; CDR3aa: ASSQTSGGAADTQY
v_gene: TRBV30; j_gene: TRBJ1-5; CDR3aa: AWSVGGRSNQPQH
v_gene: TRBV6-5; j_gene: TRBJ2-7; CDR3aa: ATSRGGQGTYEQY
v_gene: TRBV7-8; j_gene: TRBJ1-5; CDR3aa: ASSLRPVTEDYQPQH
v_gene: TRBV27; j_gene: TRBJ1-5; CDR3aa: ASSLSGGYSNQPQH
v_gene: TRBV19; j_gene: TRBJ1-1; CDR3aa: ASSMRDLTEAF
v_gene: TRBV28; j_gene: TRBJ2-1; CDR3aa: ASSLPQTYSSYNEQF
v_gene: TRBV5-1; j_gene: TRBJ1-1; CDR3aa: ASSRQSSGDEAF
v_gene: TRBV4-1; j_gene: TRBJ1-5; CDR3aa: ASSQVPGQPQH
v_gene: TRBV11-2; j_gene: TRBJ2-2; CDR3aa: ASSSGRTGTGELF
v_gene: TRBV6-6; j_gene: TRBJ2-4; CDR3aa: ASSYLPDHTKNIQY
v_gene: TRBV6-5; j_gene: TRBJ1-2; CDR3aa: ASSYGGQPYGYT
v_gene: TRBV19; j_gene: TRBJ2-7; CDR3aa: ASSIEGGGNGFSYEQY